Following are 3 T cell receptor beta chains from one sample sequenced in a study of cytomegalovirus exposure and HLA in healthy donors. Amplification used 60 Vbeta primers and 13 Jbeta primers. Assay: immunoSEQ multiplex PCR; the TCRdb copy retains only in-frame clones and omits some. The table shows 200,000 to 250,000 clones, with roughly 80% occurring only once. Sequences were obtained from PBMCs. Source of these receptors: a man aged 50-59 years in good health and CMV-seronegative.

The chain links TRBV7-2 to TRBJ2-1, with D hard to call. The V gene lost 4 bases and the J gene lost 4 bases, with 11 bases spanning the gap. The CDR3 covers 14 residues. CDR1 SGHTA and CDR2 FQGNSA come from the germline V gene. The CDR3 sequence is CASSSLSRYNEQFF. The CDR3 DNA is TGTGCCAGCAGCTCCCTGAGCAGGTACAATGAGCAGTTCTTC.

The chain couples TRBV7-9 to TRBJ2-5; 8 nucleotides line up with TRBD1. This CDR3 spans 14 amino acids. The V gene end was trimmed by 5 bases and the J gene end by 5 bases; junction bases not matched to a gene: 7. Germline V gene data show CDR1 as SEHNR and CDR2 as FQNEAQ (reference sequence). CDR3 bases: TGTGCCAGCAGCAGACAGGGGCCGAGGGAGACCCAGTACTTC. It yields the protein CASSRQGPRETQYF.

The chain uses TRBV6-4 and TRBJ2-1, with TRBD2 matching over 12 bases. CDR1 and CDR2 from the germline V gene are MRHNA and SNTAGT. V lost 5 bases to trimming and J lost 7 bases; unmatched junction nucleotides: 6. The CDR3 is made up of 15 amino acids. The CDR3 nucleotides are TGTGCCAGCAGTCCTAGCGGGAGGGCCTTGAATGAGCAGTTCTTC. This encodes CASSPSGRALNEQFF.